The 24 T cell receptor beta chains below all came from one sample that was sequenced in a study of blood T cell repertoires in COVID-19. Profiling relied on immunoSEQ multiplex PCR, and the TCRdb table lists in-frame clones only, not all of them. The data contain fewer than 250,000 clones, around 87% of them singletons. Specimen: PBMCs or T cells enriched from blood (not recorded which). All receptors come from a man between 25 and 39 years old in a cohort exposed to, infected with or recovered from COVID-19 (not recorded which).

J is TRBJ2-2 and V is TRBV27; possible D gene TRBD1, 5 bases. Between the trimmed V and J ends, which lost 5 bases and 1 base, there was a span of 20 bases. In germline, CDR1 is MNHEY, CDR2 SMNVEV (reference sequence). The CDR3 is 18 residues long. The CDR3 sequence: CASSTLTALILNTGELFF. CDR3 nucleotides: TGTGCCAGCAGTACCCTGACAGCTCTCATCTTGAACACCGGGGAGCTGTTTTTT.

This clone was detected only a few times. The rearrangement joins TRBV7-9 to TRBJ2-7, with 10 nucleotides matching TRBD2. CDR3 length: 16 amino acids. After removal of 5 bases from V and 2 bases from J, the junction contained 9 bases not matched to a gene. Germline values: CDR1 SEHNR, CDR2 FQNEAQ (reference sequence). Written as DNA, the CDR3 is TGTGCCAGCAGCATTTCCGTCCTAGCGGGGGCCTACGAGCAGTACTTC. Its protein product is CASSISVLAGAYEQYF.

The chain has TRBV4-1 and TRBJ1-2, with D possibly TRBD1 on 6 matching bases. Germline V gene lookup returns CDR1 MGHRA and CDR2 YSYEKL. The CDR3 has 15 amino acids. Trimming cost V 0 bases and J 4 bases, with 12 bases left between them. The CDR3 nucleotides are TGCGCCAGCAGCCAAGACGATACAGGGATCTATGGCTACACCTTC. Amino acid sequence: CASSQDDTGIYGYTF.

The chain combines TRBV7-9 with TRBJ2-5, with 7 bases matching TRBD1. Germline CDR1 SEHNR, CDR2 FQNEAQ (reference sequence). J gave up 5 bases and V 5 bases, and 11 bases lay outside the gene matches. The CDR3 length is 15 residues. CDR3 in amino acids: CASSHEDRMDETQYF. CDR3 nucleotides: TGTGCCAGCAGCCACGAGGACAGGATGGATGAGACCCAGTACTTC.

The chain recombines TRBV20-1 with TRBJ2-2, with D maybe TRBD2 (6 bases). The CDR3 consists of 16 residues. V was shortened by 3 bases and J by 5 bases, with 19 bases between the two germline ends. Germline CDR1 and CDR2: DFQATT and SNEGSKA (reference sequence). In DNA, the CDR3 is TGCAGTGCTAGTGGATCGATGGCGGGAATTACCGGGGAGCTGTTTTTT. Encoded protein: CSASGSMAGITGELFF.

V and J are TRBV6-5 and TRBJ2-7; 7 bases agree with TRBD2. Germline V gives CDR1 MNHEY, CDR2 SVGAGI. Trimming at V came to 2 bases and at J to 5 bases, leaving 6 bases not matched to a gene. The length of the CDR3 is 14 residues. The CDR3 loop is CASSYGGRGDEQYF. In DNA, the CDR3 is TGTGCCAGCAGTTACGGCGGGAGAGGCGACGAGCAGTACTTC.

The chain joins TRBV10-3 to TRBJ1-2, with 7 bases fitting TRBD1. The CDR3 runs to 13 residues. Per germline, CDR1 ENHRY and CDR2 SYGVKD. V gave up 11 bases and J gave up 6 bases; unmatched junction bases: 12. The CDR3 protein is CAPPRGSEHGYTF. For the CDR3, the DNA is TGTGCCCCCCCCAGGGGGAGCGAGCATGGCTACACCTTC.

The chain uses TRBV9 and TRBJ2-4, with a tentative D call TRBD2 (5 bases). Between the trimmed V and J ends, which lost 0 bases and 13 bases, there was a span of 20 bases. This CDR3 is built from 15 residues. CDR1 is SGDLS and CDR2 is YYNGEE in the germline V gene. The CDR3 DNA sequence: TGTGCCAGCAGCGTAGGCAGCGGCGGGCCAAAACGGCAGTACTTC. Translated, it gives CASSVGSGGPKRQYF.

The rearrangement joins TRBV9 to TRBJ2-7, with D unclear. CDR1 and CDR2 (germline): SGDLS, YYNGEE. The CDR3 consists of 13 residues. The V end was cut by 4 bases, the J end by 6 bases, with 14 bases between. CDR3 residues: CASSSRDPSEQYF. CDR3 nucleotide sequence: TGTGCCAGCAGCTCTAGAGATCCCTCCGAGCAGTACTTC.

In its sample, this clone was seen once. CDR3 DNA: TGTGCCAGCAGCCCGGGGACTAGCGGGAGGTACCAAGAGACCCAGTACTTC. Amino acid sequence: CASSPGTSGRYQETQYF. This chain connects TRBV5-8 to TRBJ2-5, with 15 bases aligning to TRBD2. Germline CDR1 reads SGHTS; CDR2 reads YDEGEE. The CDR3 is 17 amino acids. J lost 0 bases, V lost 4 bases, and 4 bases had no gene match.

This clone was seen just once. The chain has TRBV6-5 and TRBJ1-6; a possible D gene is TRBD1 (6 bases). Deletions cut 8 bases from V and 5 bases from J, with 13 bases between. This CDR3 has 14 amino acids. In germline, CDR1 is MNHEY, CDR2 SVGAGI. The CDR3 DNA is TGTGCCAGCCACACCGGGGGGCATAATTCACCCCTCCACTTT. Its protein product is CASHTGGHNSPLHF.

J is TRBJ2-7 and V is TRBV11-2, with 8 nucleotides matching TRBD2. From germline, CDR1 is SGHAT and CDR2 FQNNGV. The CDR3 is 15 amino acids. V gave up 4 bases and J gave up 2 bases; unmatched junction bases: 7. CDR3 DNA: TGTGCCAGCAGCTCTACTAGCGGTCTGACCTACGAGCAGTACTTC. The encoded protein is CASSSTSGLTYEQYF. The entire variable domain, with the rest obtained from reference TRBV11-2 and TRBJ2-7, is as follows: EAGVAQSPRYKIIEKRQSVAFWCNPISGHATLYWYQQILGQGPKLLIQFQNNGVVDDSQLPKDRFSAERLKGVDSTLKIQPAKLEDSAVYLCASSSTSGLTYEQYFGPGTRLTVT.

The J gene is TRBJ2-1, the V gene TRBV14, with 10 nucleotides matching TRBD2. In germline, CDR1 is SGHDN, CDR2 FVKESK. V shed 4 bases, J shed 2 bases, and the junction held 2 bases outside the gene matches. The CDR3 runs to 15 residues. This chain's CDR3 is CASSLTSGAYNEQFF. CDR3 nucleotides: TGTGCCAGCAGCCTTACTAGCGGGGCCTACAATGAGCAGTTCTTC.

This chain connects TRBV24-1 to TRBJ1-5, with TRBD1 matching over 10 bases. The CDR3 length is 14 residues. Per the germline V gene, CDR1 is KGHDR and CDR2 is SFDVKD. The V gene end was trimmed by 9 bases and the J gene end by 9 bases; junction bases not matched to a gene: 10. The CDR3 nucleotides read TGTGCCACCGCTCCCGGGACAGGGGCTTCGCCCCAGCATTTT. This translates into CATAPGTGASPQHF.

The chain has TRBV7-6 and TRBJ2-6; 12 bases match TRBD1. CDR1 is SGHVS, CDR2 FNYEAQ, per germline. The CDR3 contains 19 residues. Trimming cost V 2 bases and J 3 bases; bases outside gene matches: 8. CDR3 sequence: CASSLTPGQGALGANVLTF. In DNA, the CDR3 is TGTGCCAGCAGCTTAACGCCGGGACAGGGGGCGCTTGGGGCCAACGTCCTGACTTTC.

V gene TRBV7-3 combines with J gene TRBJ2-1, with D tentatively TRBD2 (6 bases). This CDR3 has 17 amino acids. V lost 5 bases, J lost 6 bases, and 23 bases lay in between. Looked up from germline, CDR1 is SGHTA and CDR2 is FQGTGA. The CDR3 reads CASSLPGAAGVSNEQFF. CDR3 sequence (DNA): TGTGCCAGCAGCCTGCCGGGAGCGGCGGGTGTTTCCAATGAGCAGTTCTTC.

This CDR3 reads CASSTGSSMVYEQYF. The CDR3 DNA sequence: TGCGCCAGCAGCACAGGGAGTTCGATGGTATACGAGCAGTACTTC. The chain links TRBV5-1 to TRBJ2-7; D is possibly TRBD1 (6 bases). V lost 4 bases and J lost 4, with 18 bases in between. The CDR3 runs to 15 residues. Germline CDR1 and CDR2: SGHRS and YFSETQ.

This clone was seen only once. The genes are TRBV5-1 and TRBJ1-5; D may be TRBD1 (6 bases). The germline CDR1 and CDR2 sequences are SGHRS and YFSETQ. This CDR3 spans 14 amino acids. V lost 8 bases to trimming and J lost 1 base, with 13 bases between them. The CDR3 DNA is TGCGCCAGTTTACAGGGCGACAGCAATCAGCCCCAGCATTTT. It codes for CASLQGDSNQPQHF.

This clone was picked up a small number of times. The chain uses TRBV19 and TRBJ2-7; TRBD1 agrees at 8 bases. J gave up 7 bases and V 8 bases, and 13 bases lay outside the gene matches. The CDR3 totals 14 residues. Germline assignment: CDR1 LNHDA and CDR2 SQIVND (reference sequence). CDR3 bases: TGTGCCAGTTCACATAGGACAGGGCAGGGAGAGCAGTACTTC. Residues: CASSHRTGQGEQYF. Full variable domain (remainder filled in from reference TRBV19 and TRBJ2-7): DGGITQSPKYLFRKEGQNVTLSCEQNLNHDAMYWYRQDPGQGLRLIYYSQIVNDFQKGDIAEGYSVSREKKESFPLTVTSAQKNPTAFYLCASSHRTGQGEQYFGPGTRLTVT.

This rearrangement joins TRBV9 to TRBJ2-1; 9 nucleotides agree with TRBD2. Germline CDR1 is SGDLS and CDR2 is YYNGEE. The CDR3 sequence is 15 residues long. V dropped 4 bases and J dropped 3; count of bases not matched to a gene: 5. CDR3 residues: CASSPSGRSYNEQFF. The CDR3 region has the DNA TGTGCCAGCAGCCCCAGCGGGAGGAGCTACAATGAGCAGTTCTTC.

The gene calls are TRBV5-1 and TRBJ2-7; the match to TRBD1 covers 8 bases. The V segment lost 0 bases and the J segment 5 bases; nucleotides outside the gene matches: 4. The CDR3 length is 14 residues. CDR1 SGHRS and CDR2 YFSETQ come from the germline V gene. This CDR3 is CASSLVGRGHEQYF. The CDR3 DNA is TGCGCCAGCAGCTTGGTCGGCAGGGGGCACGAGCAGTACTTC. Using reference TRBV5-1 and TRBJ2-7 for the parts outside the CDR3, the full variable domain is KAGVTQTPRYLIKTRGQQVTLSCSPISGHRSVSWYQQTPGQGLQFLFEYFSETQRNKGNFPGRFSGRQFSNSRSEMNVSTLELGDSALYLCASSLVGRGHEQYFGPGTRLTVT.

The chain uses TRBV19 and TRBJ2-3, with D tentatively TRBD1 (6 bases). This CDR3 contains 13 residues. Trimming removed 6 bases from V and 3 bases from J, with 10 bases in between. Germline-derived CDR1 and CDR2 are LNHDA and SQIVND (reference sequence). The CDR3 here is CASRRGTTDTQYF. The CDR3 DNA reads TGTGCCAGTAGGAGGGGGACGACAGATACGCAGTATTTT.

The chain joins TRBV18 to TRBJ1-2, with TRBD1 matching over 9 bases. This CDR3 comprises 15 residues. Trimming at V came to 3 bases and at J to 1 base, leaving 3 bases not matched to a gene. Germline assignment: CDR1 KGHSH and CDR2 LQKENI. CDR3 sequence reads: CASSPGQGNNYGYTF. In DNA form, the CDR3 reads TGTGCCAGCTCACCCGGACAGGGGAATAACTATGGCTACACCTTC.

The genes are TRBV28 and TRBJ2-7, with TRBD1 as a possible D gene (6 bases). Trimming stripped 2 bases from V and 5 bases from J, with 13 bases between. Germline-derived CDR1 and CDR2 are MDHEN and SYDVKM. This CDR3 has 14 residues. CDR3 sequence reads: CASSLGQGLDEQYF. CDR3 in DNA: TGTGCCAGCAGTTTAGGCCAGGGGCTCGACGAGCAGTACTTC. The variable domain in full, completed from reference TRBV28 and TRBJ2-7, reads DVKVTQSSRYLVKRTGEKVFLECVQDMDHENMFWYRQDPGLGLRLIYFSYDVKMKEKGDIPEGYSVSREKKERFSLILESASTNQTSMYLCASSLGQGLDEQYFGPGTRLTVT.